This is a list of T cell receptor beta chains from one sample in a study of blood T cell repertoires in COVID-19. Repertoires were generated with immunoSEQ multiplex PCR, while TCRdb's copy carries only in-frame clones and drops some. The repertoire has about 360,000 clones, 70% to 90% of them found once; the top ten carry roughly 2%. Sequencing used PBMCs or T cells enriched from blood (not recorded which). Receptors originate from a man in his forties in a cohort exposed to, infected with or recovered from COVID-19 (not recorded which). CDR3s include the opening cysteine and the closing phenylalanine or tryptophan. The order of the fields is J gene, D gene, clone size, V gene, CDR3 DNA, CDR3 protein. The D gene is left open where the match is weak. Where a row states a size, it is once, few, many or the class of an expanded clone; other rows omit it.

TRBJ2-7 TRBD1 . TRBV2 TGTGCCAGCAGTGGATTACAGGGGAGCGCCCCATGGGAGGAGCAGTACTTC CASSGLQGSAPWEEQYF
TRBJ2-3 . once TRBV5-1 TGCGCCAGCAGCTTGGTGGCAGCTACACAGAATACGCAGTATTTT CASSLVAATQNTQYF
TRBJ2-1 TRBD2 . TRBV18 TGTGCCAGCTCACCACCTGGACTAGCGGGAGGGCTTAATGAGCAGTTCTTC CASSPPGLAGGLNEQFF
TRBJ1-6 TRBD1 . TRBV25-1 TGTGCCAGCAGTGCTGACAGGGGTAAGAATTCACCCCTCCACTTT CASSADRGKNSPLHF
TRBJ2-2 TRBD2 . TRBV6-1 TGTGCCAGCAGTGATTCTAGCGGGAGGGCCGCCACCGGGGAGCTGTTTTTT CASSDSSGRAATGELFF
TRBJ2-2 TRBD2 . TRBV24-1 TGTGCCACCAGCCCTACGGGGGGGCAGGCCGGGGAGCTGTTTTTT CATSPTGGQAGELFF
TRBJ2-3 TRBD2 . TRBV20-1 TGCAGTGCTAGTTCGGGAAGCGGGAGTGAAGATACGCAGTATTTT CSASSGSGSEDTQYF
TRBJ2-3 TRBD2 . TRBV30 TGTGCCTGGAGTGTACTGAGGACTAGCCGTAGCACAGATACGCAGTATTTT CAWSVLRTSRSTDTQYF
TRBJ2-5 . . TRBV2 TGTGCCAGCAGTGAATCTGGTTCCCCGGGGTCCCAGTACTTC CASSESGSPGSQYF
TRBJ2-1 TRBD1 . TRBV28 TGTGCCAGCAGACACCGGGACAGACTCGGCGAGCAGTTCTTC CASRHRDRLGEQFF
TRBJ2-1 . . TRBV10-2 TGCGCCAGCAGTGCCCGTGACACCTACAATGAGCAGTTCTTC CASSARDTYNEQFF
TRBJ1-2 TRBD1 . TRBV5-4 TGTGCCAGCAGCACACAACAGGGGGCTGGCTTTACGGGCGGCTACACCTTC CASSTQQGAGFTGGYTF
TRBJ2-1 . . TRBV5-1 TGCGCCAGCAGCTTCGGCTCCTACAATGAGCAGTTCTTC CASSFGSYNEQFF
TRBJ2-6 . . TRBV30 TGTGCCTGGAGTGTAAGGGGTGTTTCTGGGGCCAACGTCCTGACTTTC CAWSVRGVSGANVLTF
TRBJ2-1 . . TRBV28 TGTGCCAGCAGCACACAAGTCTATGAGCAGTTCTTC CASSTQVYEQFF
TRBJ2-7 TRBD2 . TRBV4-2 TGTGCCAGCAGACCTTCCGGGACTACATACGAGCAGTACTTC CASRPSGTTYEQYF
TRBJ2-7 TRBD2 . TRBV11-2 TGTGCCAGCAGCCTCCTAGCGGGAGCCTCCTACGAGCAGTACTTC CASSLLAGASYEQYF
TRBJ1-4 . . TRBV28 TGTGCCAGCAGTTTTAACCTCGGGAGGGAACTGTTTTTT CASSFNLGRELFF
TRBJ1-4 TRBD1 . TRBV7-9 TGTGCCAGCAGCTTAGCGAGACAGGGGGCCAGAGGCACTAATGAAAAACTGTTTTTT CASSLARQGARGTNEKLFF
TRBJ2-1 TRBD2 . TRBV7-2 TGTGCCAGCAGCCCTGGGACTAGCATAAATGAGCAGTTCTTC CASSPGTSINEQFF
TRBJ1-6 . . TRBV6-1 TGTGCCAGCAGTGATATATTGGAGGCACCCCTCCACTTT CASSDILEAPLHF
TRBJ1-5 . once TRBV2 TGTGCCAGCAGCCCTGACAGCAGCAATCAGCCCCAGCATTTT CASSPDSSNQPQHF
TRBJ1-3 . . TRBV5-4 TGTGCCAGCAGCTTGGACAGGGTAGCCGGAAACACCATATATTTT CASSLDRVAGNTIYF
TRBJ2-5 TRBD2 . TRBV12-3/TRBV12-4 TGTGCCAGCAGCTTTAGCGGGAAGGATACCCAGTACTTC CASSFSGKDTQYF
TRBJ2-5 . once TRBV3-1/TRBV3-2 TGTGCCAGCAGCCCGTTCTACGGCGGGGAGACCCAGTACTTC CASSPFYGGETQYF
TRBJ1-4 TRBD1 . TRBV3-1/TRBV3-2 TGTGCCAGCAGTCGAACAGGGGGCGAAAAACTGTTTTTT CASSRTGGEKLFF
TRBJ2-3 TRBD2 . TRBV19 TGTGCCAGTAGATTGGAGGGACTAGGAACAGATACGCAGTATTTT CASRLEGLGTDTQYF
TRBJ2-1 . . TRBV7-2 TGTGCCAGCAGCGGCGGAGCCCAAATGGGTAGTCTTGGTTGGCAGTTCTTC CASSGGAQMGSLGWQFF
TRBJ2-2 TRBD2 once TRBV30 TGTGCCTGGAGTTCACACGGACTAGCGGGAGCCGGGGAGCTGTTTTTT CAWSSHGLAGAGELFF
TRBJ2-1 TRBD2 . TRBV11-3 TGTGCCAGCAGCTTGGTGGGTGGACTAGCGGGTTACAATGAGCAGTTCTTC CASSLVGGLAGYNEQFF
TRBJ2-3 TRBD1 . TRBV19 TGTGCCAGTAGTACACAGGGGGCGATGGGTACGCAGTATTTT CASSTQGAMGTQYF
TRBJ2-7 . once TRBV28 TGTGCCAGCAGTTTAGACTACCTCTCCTACGAGCAGTACTTC CASSLDYLSYEQYF
TRBJ2-7 . many TRBV3-1/TRBV3-2 TGTGCCAGCAGCCGCGGGACAGTTCCCTACGAGCAGTACTTC CASSRGTVPYEQYF
TRBJ1-2 TRBD1 . TRBV10-1 TGCGCCAGCAGTACGGACAGGGCAGGTGGCTACACCTTC CASSTDRAGGYTF
TRBJ2-1 TRBD2 . TRBV19 TGTGCCAGTAGCCCGACAATGGCTAGCGGTTACAATGAGCAGTTCTTC CASSPTMASGYNEQFF
TRBJ2-7 . . TRBV5-1 TGCGCCAGCAGCTTAGGCGGGGGCGGTATATACGAGCAGTACTTC CASSLGGGGIYEQYF
TRBJ1-2 . . TRBV3-1/TRBV3-2 TGTGCCAGCAGCCAAGGAGTCCGTCATGGCTACACCTTC CASSQGVRHGYTF
TRBJ1-2 TRBD1 few TRBV6-1 TGTGCCAGCAGTGAAGGAGGACAGGGGTTAATGAATGGCTACACCTTC CASSEGGQGLMNGYTF
TRBJ2-7 . . TRBV25-1 TGTGCCAGCAGTTTCAATTTGTACGAGCAGTACTTC CASSFNLYEQYF
TRBJ1-1 TRBD1 . TRBV6-5 TGTGCCAGCAAGACACGACAGGGCGACACTGAAGCTTTCTTT CASKTRQGDTEAFF
TRBJ1-6 TRBD1 . TRBV14 TGTGCCAGCAGCCAGACAGGGTCGTATAATTCACCCCTCCACTTT CASSQTGSYNSPLHF
TRBJ2-7 TRBD1 . TRBV2 TGTGCCAGCAGTGTCGGACAGGGGGTTTACTTC CASSVGQGVYF